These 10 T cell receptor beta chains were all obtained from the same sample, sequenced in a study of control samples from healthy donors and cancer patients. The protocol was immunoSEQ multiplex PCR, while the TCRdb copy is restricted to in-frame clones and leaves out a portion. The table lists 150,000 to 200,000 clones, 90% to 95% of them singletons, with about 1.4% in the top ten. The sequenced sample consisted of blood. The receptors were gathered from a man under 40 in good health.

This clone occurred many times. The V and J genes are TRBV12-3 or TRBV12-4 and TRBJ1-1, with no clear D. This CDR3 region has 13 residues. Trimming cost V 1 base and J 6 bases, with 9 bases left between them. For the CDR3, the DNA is TGTGCCAGCAGTTTAGGTGGCCCCTCTGAAGCTTTCTTT. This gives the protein CASSLGGPSEAFF.

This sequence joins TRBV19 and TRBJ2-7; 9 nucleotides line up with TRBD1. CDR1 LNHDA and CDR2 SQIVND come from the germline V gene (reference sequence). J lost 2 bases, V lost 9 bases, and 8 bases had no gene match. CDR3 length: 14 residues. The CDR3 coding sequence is TGTGCCAGCTCCAATACAGGGGGCGCCTACGAGCAGTACTTC. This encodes CASSNTGGAYEQYF.

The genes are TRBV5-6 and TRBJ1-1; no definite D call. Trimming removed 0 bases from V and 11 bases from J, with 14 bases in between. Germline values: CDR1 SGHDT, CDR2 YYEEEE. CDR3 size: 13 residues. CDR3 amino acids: CASSLGSATGAFF. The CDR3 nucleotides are TGTGCCAGCAGCTTGGGGTCGGCCACTGGTGCTTTCTTT.

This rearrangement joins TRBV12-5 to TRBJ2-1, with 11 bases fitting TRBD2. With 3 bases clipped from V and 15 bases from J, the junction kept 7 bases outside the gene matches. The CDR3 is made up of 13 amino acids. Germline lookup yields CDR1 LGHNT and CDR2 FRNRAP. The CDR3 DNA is TGTGCTAGTGGTTTTGAGACTAGCGGGGTTTTGTTCTTC. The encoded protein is CASGFETSGVLFF.

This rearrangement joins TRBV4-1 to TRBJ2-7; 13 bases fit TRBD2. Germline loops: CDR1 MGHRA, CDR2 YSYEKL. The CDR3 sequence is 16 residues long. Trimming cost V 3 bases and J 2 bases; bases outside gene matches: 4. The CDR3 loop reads CASSQIGTSGTYEQYF. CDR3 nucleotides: TGCGCCAGCAGCCAGATAGGGACTAGCGGGACCTACGAGCAGTACTTC.

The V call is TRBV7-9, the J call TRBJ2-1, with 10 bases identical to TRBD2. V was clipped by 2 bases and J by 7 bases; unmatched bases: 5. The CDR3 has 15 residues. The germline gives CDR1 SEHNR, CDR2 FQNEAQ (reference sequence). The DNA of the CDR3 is TGTGCCAGCAGCTTACGAGCGGGAGGGGGGAATGAGCAGTTCTTC. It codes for CASSLRAGGGNEQFF.

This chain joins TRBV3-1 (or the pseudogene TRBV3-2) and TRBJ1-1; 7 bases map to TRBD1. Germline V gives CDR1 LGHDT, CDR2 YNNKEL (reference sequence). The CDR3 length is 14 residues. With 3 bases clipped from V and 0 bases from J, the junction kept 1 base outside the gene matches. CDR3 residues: CASSQGQMNTEAFF. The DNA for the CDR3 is TGTGCCAGCAGCCAGGGACAGATGAACACTGAAGCTTTCTTT.

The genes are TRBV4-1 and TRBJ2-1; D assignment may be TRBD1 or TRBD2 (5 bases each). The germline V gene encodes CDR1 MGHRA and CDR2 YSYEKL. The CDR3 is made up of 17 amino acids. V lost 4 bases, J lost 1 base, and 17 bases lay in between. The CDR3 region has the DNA TGCGCCAGCAGCCCCCGCGCGCAGGGAGCGTCCTACAATGAGCAGTTCTTC. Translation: CASSPRAQGASYNEQFF.

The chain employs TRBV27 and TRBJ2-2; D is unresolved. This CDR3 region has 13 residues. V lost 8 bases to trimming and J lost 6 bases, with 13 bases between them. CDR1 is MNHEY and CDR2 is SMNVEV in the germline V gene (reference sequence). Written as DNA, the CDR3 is TGTGCCAGCGGCCGGTCACAGTCCGGGGAGCTGTTTTTT. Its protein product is CASGRSQSGELFF.

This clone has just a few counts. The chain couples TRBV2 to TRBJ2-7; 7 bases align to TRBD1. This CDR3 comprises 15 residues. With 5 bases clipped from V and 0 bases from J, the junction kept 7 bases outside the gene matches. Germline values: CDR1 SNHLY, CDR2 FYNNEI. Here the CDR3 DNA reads TGTGCCAGCAGTTCAACAGGGGCCAGCTCCTACGAGCAGTACTTC. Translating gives CASSSTGASSYEQYF.